These T cell receptor beta chains were read from a single sample in a study of human T cells and chemical hapten exposure. TCRdb used MiXCR to reprocess the RACE reads, holding one entry per CDR3 protein. The sample records tens of thousands of distinct CDR3 sequences, about 11% being singletons. Sequences were derived from whole blood, sampled in connection with sensitization to the hapten diphenylcyclopropenone (DPC). The receptors were sampled from a woman aged 30 to 39 with alopecia areata. Some clones in this sample may be carry-over from other donors' samples. CDR3s include the opening cysteine and the closing phenylalanine or tryptophan. A D gene is named only where the DNA matches it firmly.

D gene	V gene	J gene	CDR3 protein
.	TRBV28	TRBJ2-7	CASSLKQTPYEQYF
.	TRBV2	TRBJ1-2	CASSQGRGYTF
TRBD2	TRBV29-1	TRBJ2-3	CSALPSGTWNTQYF
TRBD2	TRBV7-2	TRBJ2-1	CASSLGAGVHNEQFF
TRBD1	TRBV2	TRBJ1-2	CASSERTGGNGYTF
TRBD1	TRBV3-1	TRBJ1-6	CASMAGGLVNSPLHF
TRBD1	TRBV5-4	TRBJ1-2	CASSSGGQMDYGYTF
.	TRBV4-3	TRBJ2-7	CASSQVYGLNEQYF
.	TRBV18	TRBJ1-1	CASSLDRLLNTEAFF
TRBD2	TRBV7-2	TRBJ2-5	CASSAGRVRGLAQETQYF
TRBD1	TRBV6-4	TRBJ1-5	CASMTWTGRGQPQHF
TRBD2	TRBV29-1	TRBJ2-7	CSVVSGTSYEQYF
TRBD1	TRBV20-1	TRBJ1-2	CSAPGQETFGYTF
.	TRBV7-2	TRBJ2-5	CASREIETQYF
.	TRBV10-3	TRBJ2-1	CSISEQSDEQFF
.	TRBV3-1	TRBJ1-5	CASSYHSNQPQHF
TRBD1	TRBV24-1	TRBJ2-1	CATSDPYRGRANNEQFF
.	TRBV28	TRBJ2-1	CASSSWTAARHEQFF
TRBD1	TRBV18	TRBJ1-6	CASSRDRGGDSPLHF
.	TRBV30	TRBJ2-2	CAWRYSTGELFF
TRBD1	TRBV19	TRBJ2-1	CASSPRDRSYNEQFF
.	TRBV6-1	TRBJ1-1	CASRVQEWGNTEAFF
TRBD1	TRBV29-1	TRBJ1-1	CSVEVKGQLNTEAFF
.	TRBV7-2	TRBJ1-2	CASSLEIYGYTF
.	TRBV29-1	TRBJ2-6	CSVESAGANVLTF
TRBD2	TRBV11-2	TRBJ2-5	CASRPTLAGQETQYF
TRBD2	TRBV6-4	TRBJ2-3	CASSDSSGRGTDTQYF
.	TRBV20-1	TRBJ1-2	CSAPPGYGYTF
.	TRBV29-1	TRBJ2-2	CSVGDPNTGELFF
.	TRBV28	TRBJ1-1	CASSGVTTEAFF
.	TRBV28	TRBJ1-5	CASSLLTRNQPQHF
.	TRBV5-6	TRBJ1-2	CASSPRTVPYGYTF
TRBD1	TRBV30	TRBJ1-2	CAWKRTGNNYGYTF
TRBD2	TRBV5-1	TRBJ2-5	CASSLDVAGGQETQYF
TRBD2	TRBV7-6	TRBJ2-2	CASSLQSGGPGSTGELFF
.	TRBV7-9	TRBJ1-1	CASSLQGLNTEAFF